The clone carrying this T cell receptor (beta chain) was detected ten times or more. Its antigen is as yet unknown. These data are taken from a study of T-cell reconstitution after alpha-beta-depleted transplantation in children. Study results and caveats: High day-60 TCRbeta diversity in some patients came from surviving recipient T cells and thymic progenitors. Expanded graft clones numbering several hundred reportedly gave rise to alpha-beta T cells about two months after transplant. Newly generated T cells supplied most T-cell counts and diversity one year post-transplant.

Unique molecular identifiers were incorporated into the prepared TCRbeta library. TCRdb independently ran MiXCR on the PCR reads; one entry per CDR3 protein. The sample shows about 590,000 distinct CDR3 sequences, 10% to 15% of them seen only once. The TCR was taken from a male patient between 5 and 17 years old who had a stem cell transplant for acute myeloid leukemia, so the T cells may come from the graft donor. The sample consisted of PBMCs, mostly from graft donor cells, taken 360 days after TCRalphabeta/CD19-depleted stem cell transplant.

Here the CDR3 reads CASSGLAASYEQYF. The CDR3 bases are TGTGCCAGCAGTGGACTAGCGGCCTCCTACGAGCAGTACTTC. The rearrangement links TRBV6-2 or TRBV6-3 to TRBJ2-7; TRBD2 matches at 10 bases. CDR1 MNHEY and CDR2 SVGEGT come from the germline V gene. The CDR3 spans 14 residues. Losses at the gene ends were 5 bases for V and 0 bases for J; bases not matched to a gene: 1.